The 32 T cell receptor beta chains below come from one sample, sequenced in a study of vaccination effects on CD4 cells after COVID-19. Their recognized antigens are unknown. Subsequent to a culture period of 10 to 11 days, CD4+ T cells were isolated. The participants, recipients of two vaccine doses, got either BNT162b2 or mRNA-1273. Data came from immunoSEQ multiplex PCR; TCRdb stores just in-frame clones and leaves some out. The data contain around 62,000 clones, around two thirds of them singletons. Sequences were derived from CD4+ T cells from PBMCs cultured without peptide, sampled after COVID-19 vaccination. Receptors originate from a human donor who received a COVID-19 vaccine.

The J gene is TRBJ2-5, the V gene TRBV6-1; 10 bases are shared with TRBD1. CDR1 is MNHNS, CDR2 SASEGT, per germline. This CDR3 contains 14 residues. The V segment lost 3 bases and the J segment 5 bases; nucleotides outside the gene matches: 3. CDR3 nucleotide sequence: TGTGCCAGCAGTGAGGACAGGGGGGGGGAGACCCAGTACTTC. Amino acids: CASSEDRGGETQYF.

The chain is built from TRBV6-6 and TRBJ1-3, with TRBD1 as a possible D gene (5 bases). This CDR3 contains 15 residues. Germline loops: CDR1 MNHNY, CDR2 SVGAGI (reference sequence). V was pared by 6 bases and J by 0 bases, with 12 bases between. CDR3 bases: TGTGCCAGCAGCTCACAGGCCGACTCTGGAAACACCATATATTTT. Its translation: CASSSQADSGNTIYF.

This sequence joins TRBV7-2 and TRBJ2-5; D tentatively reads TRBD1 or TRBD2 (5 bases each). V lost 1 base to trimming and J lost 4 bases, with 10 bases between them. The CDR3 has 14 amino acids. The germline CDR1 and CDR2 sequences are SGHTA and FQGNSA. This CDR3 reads CASSLVPGTETQYF. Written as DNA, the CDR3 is TGTGCCAGCAGCTTAGTTCCAGGGACAGAGACCCAGTACTTC.

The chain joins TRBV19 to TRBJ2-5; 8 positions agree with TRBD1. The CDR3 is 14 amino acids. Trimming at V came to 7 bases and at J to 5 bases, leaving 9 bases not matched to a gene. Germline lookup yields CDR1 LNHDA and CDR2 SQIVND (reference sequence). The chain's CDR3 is CASKPPGGIETQYF. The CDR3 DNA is TGTGCCAGTAAGCCCCCAGGGGGCATTGAGACCCAGTACTTC.

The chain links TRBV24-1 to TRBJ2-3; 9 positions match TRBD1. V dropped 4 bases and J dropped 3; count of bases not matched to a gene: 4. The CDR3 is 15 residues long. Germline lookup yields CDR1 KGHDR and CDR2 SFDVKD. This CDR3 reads CATSEPGQGTDTQYF. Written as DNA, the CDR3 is TGTGCCACCAGTGAGCCGGGACAGGGTACAGATACGCAGTATTTT.

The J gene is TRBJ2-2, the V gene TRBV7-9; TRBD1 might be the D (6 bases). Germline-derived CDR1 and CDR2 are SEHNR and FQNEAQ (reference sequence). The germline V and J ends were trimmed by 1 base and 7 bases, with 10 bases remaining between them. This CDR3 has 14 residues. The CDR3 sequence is CASSLGGLNGELFF. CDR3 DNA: TGTGCCAGCAGCTTAGGGGGGCTCAACGGGGAGCTGTTTTTT.

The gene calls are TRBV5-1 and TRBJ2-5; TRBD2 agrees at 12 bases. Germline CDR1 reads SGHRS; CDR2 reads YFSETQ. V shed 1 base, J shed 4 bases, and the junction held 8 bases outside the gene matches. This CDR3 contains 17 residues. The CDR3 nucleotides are TGCGCCAGCAGCTTGTCACTAGCGGGGGGTTCGGGAGAGACCCAGTACTTC. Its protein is CASSLSLAGGSGETQYF. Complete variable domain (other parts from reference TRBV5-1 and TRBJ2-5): KAGVTQTPRYLIKTRGQQVTLSCSPISGHRSVSWYQQTPGQGLQFLFEYFSETQRNKGNFPGRFSGRQFSNSRSEMNVSTLELGDSALYLCASSLSLAGGSGETQYFGPGTRLLVL.

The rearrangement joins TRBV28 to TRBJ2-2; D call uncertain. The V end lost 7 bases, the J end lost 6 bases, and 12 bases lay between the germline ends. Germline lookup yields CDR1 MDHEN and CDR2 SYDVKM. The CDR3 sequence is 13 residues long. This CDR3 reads CASNHGGPGELFF. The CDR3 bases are TGTGCCAGCAACCACGGCGGACCCGGGGAGCTGTTTTTT.

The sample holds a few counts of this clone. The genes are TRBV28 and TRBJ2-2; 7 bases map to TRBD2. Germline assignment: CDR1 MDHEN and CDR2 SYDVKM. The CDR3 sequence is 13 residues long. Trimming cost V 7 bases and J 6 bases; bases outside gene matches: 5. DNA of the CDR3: TGTGCCAGCATCGGACTAGAGGCCGGGGAGCTGTTTTTT. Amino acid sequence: CASIGLEAGELFF.

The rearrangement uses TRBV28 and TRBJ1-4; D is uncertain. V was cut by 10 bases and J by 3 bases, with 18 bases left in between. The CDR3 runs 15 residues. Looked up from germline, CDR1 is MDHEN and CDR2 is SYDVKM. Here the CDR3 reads CATDFRRAANEKLFF. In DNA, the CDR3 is TGTGCCACGGACTTTAGGCGGGCAGCTAATGAAAAACTGTTTTTT.

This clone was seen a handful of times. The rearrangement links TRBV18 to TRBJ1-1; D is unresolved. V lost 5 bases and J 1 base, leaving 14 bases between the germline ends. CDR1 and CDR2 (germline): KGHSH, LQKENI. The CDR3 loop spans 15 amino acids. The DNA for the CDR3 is TGTGCCAGCTCATCCGACCAGTTACAGAACACTGAAGCTTTCTTT. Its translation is CASSSDQLQNTEAFF.

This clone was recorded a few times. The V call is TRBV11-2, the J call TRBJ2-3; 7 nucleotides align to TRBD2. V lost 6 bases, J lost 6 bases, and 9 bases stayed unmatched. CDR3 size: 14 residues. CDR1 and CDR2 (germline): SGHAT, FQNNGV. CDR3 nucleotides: TGTGCCAGCAGAAAAGAGCGGGGACCGGATACGCAGTATTTT. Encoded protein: CASRKERGPDTQYF.

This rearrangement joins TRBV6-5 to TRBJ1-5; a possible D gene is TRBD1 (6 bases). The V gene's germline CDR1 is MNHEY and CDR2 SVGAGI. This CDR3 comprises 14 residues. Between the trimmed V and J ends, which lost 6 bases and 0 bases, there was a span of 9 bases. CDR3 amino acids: CASSGQNSNQPQHF. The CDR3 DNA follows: TGTGCCAGCAGCGGACAGAATAGCAATCAGCCCCAGCATTTT.

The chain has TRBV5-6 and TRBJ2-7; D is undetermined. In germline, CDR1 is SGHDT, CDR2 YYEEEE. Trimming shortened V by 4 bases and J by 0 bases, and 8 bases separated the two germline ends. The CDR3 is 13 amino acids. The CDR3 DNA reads TGTGCCAGCAGCGGACGGCCCTCCTACGAGCAGTACGTC. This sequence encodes CASSGRPSYEQYV.

The CDR3 protein is CASSGLGQGFEKLFF. In nucleotides, the CDR3 is TGCGCCAGCAGCGGTCTTGGACAGGGGTTTGAAAAACTGTTTTTT. V gene TRBV5-1 combines with J gene TRBJ1-4, with 9 bases fitting TRBD1. The CDR3 spans 15 residues. The germline CDR1 and CDR2 sequences are SGHRS and YFSETQ. The junction had 8 bases not matched to a gene; V was cut back by 4 bases and J by 7 bases.

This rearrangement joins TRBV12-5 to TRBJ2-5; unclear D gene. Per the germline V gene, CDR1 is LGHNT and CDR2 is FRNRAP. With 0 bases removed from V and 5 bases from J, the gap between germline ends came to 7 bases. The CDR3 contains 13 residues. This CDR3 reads CASGLVQLETQYF. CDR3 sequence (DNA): TGTGCTAGTGGTTTGGTACAGCTCGAGACCCAGTACTTC.

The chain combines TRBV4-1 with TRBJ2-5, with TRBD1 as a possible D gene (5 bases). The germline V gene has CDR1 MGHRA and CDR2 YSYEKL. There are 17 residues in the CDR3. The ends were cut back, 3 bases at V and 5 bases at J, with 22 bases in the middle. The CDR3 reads CASSQPLRPGSRETQYF. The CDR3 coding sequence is TGCGCCAGCAGCCAGCCACTAAGACCAGGGTCTCGGGAGACCCAGTACTTC.

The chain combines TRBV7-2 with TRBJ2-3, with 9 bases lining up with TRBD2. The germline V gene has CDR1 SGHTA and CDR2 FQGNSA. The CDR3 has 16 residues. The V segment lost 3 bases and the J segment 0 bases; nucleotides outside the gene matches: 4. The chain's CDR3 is CASSFSGGLSTDTQYF. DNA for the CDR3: TGTGCCAGCAGCTTTAGCGGGGGCCTCAGCACAGATACGCAGTATTTT.

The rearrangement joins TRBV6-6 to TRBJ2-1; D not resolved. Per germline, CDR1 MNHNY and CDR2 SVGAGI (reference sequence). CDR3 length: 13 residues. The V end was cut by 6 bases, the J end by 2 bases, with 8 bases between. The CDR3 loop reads CASSPGPYNEQFF. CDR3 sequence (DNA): TGTGCCAGCAGCCCTGGGCCCTACAATGAGCAGTTCTTC.

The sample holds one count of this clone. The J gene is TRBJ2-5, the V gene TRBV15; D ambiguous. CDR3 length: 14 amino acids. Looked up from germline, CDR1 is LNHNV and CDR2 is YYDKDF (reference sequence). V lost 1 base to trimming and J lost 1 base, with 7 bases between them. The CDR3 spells CATSRGQIQETQYF. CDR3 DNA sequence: TGTGCCACCAGCAGAGGACAAATCCAAGAGACCCAGTACTTC.

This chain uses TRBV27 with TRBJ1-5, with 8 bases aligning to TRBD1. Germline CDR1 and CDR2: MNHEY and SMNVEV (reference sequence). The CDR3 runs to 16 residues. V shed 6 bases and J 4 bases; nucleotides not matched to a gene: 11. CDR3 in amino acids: CASRTTWTGPNQPQHF. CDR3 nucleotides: TGTGCCAGCAGGACCACCTGGACAGGGCCTAATCAGCCCCAGCATTTT.

The CDR3 protein is CASSFSAYNEQFF. CDR3 sequence (DNA): TGTGCCAGCAGCTTCAGCGCCTACAATGAGCAGTTCTTC. The V gene is TRBV5-5, the J gene TRBJ2-1, with D unresolved. This CDR3 region has 13 residues. CDR1 is SGHKS, CDR2 YYEKEE, per germline (reference sequence). V lost 2 bases to trimming and J lost 2 bases, with 5 bases between them. The full variable domain, rest sourced from reference TRBV5-5 and TRBJ2-1, is DAGVTQSPTHLIKTRGQQVTLRCSPISGHKSVSWYQQVLGQGPQFIFQYYEKEERGRGNFPDRFSARQFPNYSSELNVNALLLGDSALYLCASSFSAYNEQFFGPGTRLTVL.

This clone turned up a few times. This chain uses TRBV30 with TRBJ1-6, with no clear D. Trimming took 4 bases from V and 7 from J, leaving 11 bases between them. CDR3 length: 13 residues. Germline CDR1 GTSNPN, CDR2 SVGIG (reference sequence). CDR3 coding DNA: TGTGCCTGGAACTTGGGTTCGAATTCACCCCTCCACTTT. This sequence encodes CAWNLGSNSPLHF.

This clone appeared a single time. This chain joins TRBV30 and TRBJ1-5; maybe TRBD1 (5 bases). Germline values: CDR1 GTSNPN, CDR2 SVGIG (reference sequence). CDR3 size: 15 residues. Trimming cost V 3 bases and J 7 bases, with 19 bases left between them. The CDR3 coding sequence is TGTGCCTGGAGCCGAACCGGCAGGGTGAGGCAGCCCCAGCATTTT. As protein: CAWSRTGRVRQPQHF.

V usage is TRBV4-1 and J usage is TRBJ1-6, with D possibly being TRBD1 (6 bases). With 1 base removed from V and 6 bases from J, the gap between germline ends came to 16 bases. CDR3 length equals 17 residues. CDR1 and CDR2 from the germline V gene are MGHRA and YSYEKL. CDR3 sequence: CASSQVRRTDFNSPLHF. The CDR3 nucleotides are TGCGCCAGCAGCCAAGTTAGAAGGACAGACTTTAATTCACCCCTCCACTTT.

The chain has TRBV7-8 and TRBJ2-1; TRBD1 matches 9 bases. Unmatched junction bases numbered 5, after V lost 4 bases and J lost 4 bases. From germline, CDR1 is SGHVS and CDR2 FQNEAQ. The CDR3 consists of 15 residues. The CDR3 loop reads CASSSGQGRYNEQFF. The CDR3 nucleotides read TGTGCCAGCAGCTCAGGACAGGGGCGGTACAATGAGCAGTTCTTC.

CDR3 bases: TGTGCCAGCAGCGGGCGGACAGACTCTAATGAAAAACTGTTTTTT. It yields the protein CASSGRTDSNEKLFF. The chain recombines TRBV7-9 with TRBJ1-4; a weak D match, TRBD1 (6 bases). V was clipped by 5 bases and J by 3 bases, with 13 bases between them. Germline V CDR1 and CDR2: SEHNR, FQNEAQ (reference sequence). The CDR3 sequence is 15 residues long. The full variable domain, rest sourced from reference TRBV7-9 and TRBJ1-4, is DTGVSQNPRHKITKRGQNVTFRCDPISEHNRLYWYRQTLGQGPEFLTYFQNEAQLEKSRLLSDRFSAERPKGSFSTLEIQRTEQGDSAMYLCASSGRTDSNEKLFFGSGTQLSVL.

The CDR3 DNA reads TGTGCCAGCAGTCGACAGGGGTCTGGAAACACCATATATTTT. This codes for CASSRQGSGNTIYF. The V call is TRBV6-5, the J call TRBJ1-3; 8 nucleotides match TRBD1. Trimming removed 5 bases from V and 1 base from J; junction bases left unmatched: 1. Germline CDR1 MNHEY, CDR2 SVGAGI. The CDR3 length is 14 residues.

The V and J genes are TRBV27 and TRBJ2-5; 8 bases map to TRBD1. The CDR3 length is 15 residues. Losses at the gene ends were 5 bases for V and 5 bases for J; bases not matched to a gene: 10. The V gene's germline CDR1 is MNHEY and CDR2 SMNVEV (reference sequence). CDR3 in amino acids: CASSPARTGRETQYF. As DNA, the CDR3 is TGTGCCAGCAGTCCGGCACGGACAGGGCGGGAGACCCAGTACTTC.

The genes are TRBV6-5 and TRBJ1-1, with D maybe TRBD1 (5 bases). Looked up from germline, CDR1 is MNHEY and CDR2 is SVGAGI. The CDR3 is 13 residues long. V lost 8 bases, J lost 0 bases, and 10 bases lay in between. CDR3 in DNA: TGTGCCAGCGGAGGGGAGATGAACACTGAAGCTTTCTTT. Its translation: CASGGEMNTEAFF.

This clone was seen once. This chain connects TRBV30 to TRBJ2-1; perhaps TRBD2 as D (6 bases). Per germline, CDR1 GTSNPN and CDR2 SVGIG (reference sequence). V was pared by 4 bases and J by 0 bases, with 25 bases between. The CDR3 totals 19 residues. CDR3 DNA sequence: TGTGCCTGGATCCAACATCGGGAGTTACCTCCTACCTCCTACAATGAGCAGTTCTTC. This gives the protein CAWIQHRELPPTSYNEQFF.

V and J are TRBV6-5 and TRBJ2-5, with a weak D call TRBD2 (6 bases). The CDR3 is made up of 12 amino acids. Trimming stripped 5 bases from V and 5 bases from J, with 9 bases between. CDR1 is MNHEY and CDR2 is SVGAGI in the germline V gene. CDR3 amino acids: CASSRDFETQYF. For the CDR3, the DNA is TGTGCCAGCAGTAGGGACTTTGAGACCCAGTACTTC.